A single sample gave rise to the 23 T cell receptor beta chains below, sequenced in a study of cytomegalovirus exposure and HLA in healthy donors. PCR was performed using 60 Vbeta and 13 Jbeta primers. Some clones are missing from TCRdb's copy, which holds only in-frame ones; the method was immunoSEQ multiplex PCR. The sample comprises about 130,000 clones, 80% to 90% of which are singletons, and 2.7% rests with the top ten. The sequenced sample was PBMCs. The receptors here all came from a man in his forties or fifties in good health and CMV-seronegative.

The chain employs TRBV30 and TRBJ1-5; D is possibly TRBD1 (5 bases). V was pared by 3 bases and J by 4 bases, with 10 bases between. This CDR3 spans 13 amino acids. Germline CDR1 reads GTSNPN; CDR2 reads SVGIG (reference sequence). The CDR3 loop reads CAWSLGTNQPQHF. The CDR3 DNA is TGTGCCTGGAGCCTCGGGACTAATCAGCCCCAGCATTTT.

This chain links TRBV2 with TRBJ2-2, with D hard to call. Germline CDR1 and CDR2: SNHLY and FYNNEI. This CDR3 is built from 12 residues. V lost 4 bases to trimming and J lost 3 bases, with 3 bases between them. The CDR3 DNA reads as TGTGCCAGCAGTGCAGACACCGGGGAGCTGTTTTTT. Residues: CASSADTGELFF.

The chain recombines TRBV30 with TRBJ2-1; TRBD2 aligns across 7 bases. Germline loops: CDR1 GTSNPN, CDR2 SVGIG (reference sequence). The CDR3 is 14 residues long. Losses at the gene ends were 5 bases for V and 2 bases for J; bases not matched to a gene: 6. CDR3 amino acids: CAWGGSGAYNEQFF. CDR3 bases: TGTGCCTGGGGGGGGAGCGGGGCCTACAATGAGCAGTTCTTC.

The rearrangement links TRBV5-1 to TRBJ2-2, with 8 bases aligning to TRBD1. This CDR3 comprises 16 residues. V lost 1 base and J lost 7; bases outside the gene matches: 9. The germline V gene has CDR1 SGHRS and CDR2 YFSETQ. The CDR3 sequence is CASSLYRQGANGELFF. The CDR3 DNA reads TGCGCCAGCAGCTTGTACCGGCAGGGGGCTAACGGGGAGCTGTTTTTT.

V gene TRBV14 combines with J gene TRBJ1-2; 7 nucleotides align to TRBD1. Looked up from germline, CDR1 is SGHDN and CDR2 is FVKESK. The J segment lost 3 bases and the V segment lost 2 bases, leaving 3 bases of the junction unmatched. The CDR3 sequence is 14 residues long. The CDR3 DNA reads TGTGCCAGCAGCCAAAACACAGGGGACTATGGCTACACCTTC. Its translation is CASSQNTGDYGYTF.

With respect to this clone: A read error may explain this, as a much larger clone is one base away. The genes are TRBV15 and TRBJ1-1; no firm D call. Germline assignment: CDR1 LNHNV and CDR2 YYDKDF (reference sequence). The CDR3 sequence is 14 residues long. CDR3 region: CATSTGAENTAAFF. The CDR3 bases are TGTGCCACCAGCACAGGAGCGGAGAACACTGCAGCTTTCTTT.

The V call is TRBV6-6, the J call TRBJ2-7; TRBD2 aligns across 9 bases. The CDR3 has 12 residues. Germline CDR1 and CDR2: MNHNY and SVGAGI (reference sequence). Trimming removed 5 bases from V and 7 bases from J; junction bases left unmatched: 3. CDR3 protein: CASSRTSGEQYF. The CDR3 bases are TGTGCCAGCAGTCGCACTAGCGGGGAGCAGTACTTC.

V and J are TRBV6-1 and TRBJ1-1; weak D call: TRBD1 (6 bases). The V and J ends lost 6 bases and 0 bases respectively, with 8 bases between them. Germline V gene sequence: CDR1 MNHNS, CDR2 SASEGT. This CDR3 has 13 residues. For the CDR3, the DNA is TGTGCCAGCAGCGGGACACTGAACACTGAAGCTTTCTTT. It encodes CASSGTLNTEAFF.

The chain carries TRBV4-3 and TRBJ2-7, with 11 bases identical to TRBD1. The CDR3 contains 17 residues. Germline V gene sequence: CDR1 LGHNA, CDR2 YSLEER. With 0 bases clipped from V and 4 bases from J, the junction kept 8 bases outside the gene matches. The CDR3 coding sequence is TGCGCCAGCAGCCAAGATTGGACGGGACAGGGGGTTTACGAGCAGTACTTC. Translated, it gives CASSQDWTGQGVYEQYF.

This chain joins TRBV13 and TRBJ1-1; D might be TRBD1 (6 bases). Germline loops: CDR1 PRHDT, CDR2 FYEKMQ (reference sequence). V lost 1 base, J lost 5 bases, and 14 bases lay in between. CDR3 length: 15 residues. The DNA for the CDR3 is TGTGCCAGCAGCTTAGAGGCCAGGGGTCGTACTGAAGCTTTCTTT. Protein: CASSLEARGRTEAFF.

The CDR3 region has the DNA TGTGCCAGTAGTATAGCTGAGGGGGCTGCCTATGGCTACACCTTC. Amino acid sequence: CASSIAEGAAYGYTF. The V gene is TRBV19, the J gene TRBJ1-2; 7 bases map to TRBD1. The CDR3 covers 15 residues. The J segment lost 4 bases and the V segment lost 1 base, leaving 6 bases of the junction unmatched. The germline V gene has CDR1 LNHDA and CDR2 SQIVND (reference sequence).

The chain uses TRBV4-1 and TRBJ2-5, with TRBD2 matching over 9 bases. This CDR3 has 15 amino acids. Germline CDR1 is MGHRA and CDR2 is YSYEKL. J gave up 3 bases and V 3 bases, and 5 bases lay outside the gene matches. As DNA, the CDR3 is TGCGCCAGCAGCCAGGTAGCGGGGGCGAAAGAGACCCAGTACTTC. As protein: CASSQVAGAKETQYF.

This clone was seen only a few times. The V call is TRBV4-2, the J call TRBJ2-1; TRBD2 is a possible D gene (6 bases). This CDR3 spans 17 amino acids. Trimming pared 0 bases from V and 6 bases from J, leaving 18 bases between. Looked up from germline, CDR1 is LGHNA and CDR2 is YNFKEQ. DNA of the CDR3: TGTGCCAGCAGCCAAGATAAGGTACGGCGAGCGGGCAATGAGCAGTTCTTC. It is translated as CASSQDKVRRAGNEQFF.

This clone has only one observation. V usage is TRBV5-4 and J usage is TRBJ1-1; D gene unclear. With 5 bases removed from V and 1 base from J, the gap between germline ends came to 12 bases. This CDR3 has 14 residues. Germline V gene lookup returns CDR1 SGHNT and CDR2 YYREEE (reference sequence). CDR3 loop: CASSPRAGNTEAFF. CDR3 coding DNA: TGTGCCAGCAGTCCTCGGGCGGGGAACACTGAAGCTTTCTTT.

The CDR3 loop is CASSGRWGGTGSYEQYF. The CDR3, as DNA: TGTGCCAGCAGTGGTAGATGGGGGGGGACCGGCTCCTACGAGCAGTACTTC. V usage is TRBV6-1 and J usage is TRBJ2-7; 7 nucleotides match TRBD2. CDR1 and CDR2 from the germline V gene are MNHNS and SASEGT. The CDR3 has 17 residues. J lost 0 bases, V lost 4 bases, and 12 bases had no gene match.

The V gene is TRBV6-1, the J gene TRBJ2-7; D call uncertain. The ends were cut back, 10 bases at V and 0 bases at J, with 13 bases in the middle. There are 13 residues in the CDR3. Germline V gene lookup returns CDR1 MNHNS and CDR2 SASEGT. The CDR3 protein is CATPKPYSYEQYF. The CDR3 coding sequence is TGTGCCACCCCAAAGCCCTACTCCTACGAGCAGTACTTC.

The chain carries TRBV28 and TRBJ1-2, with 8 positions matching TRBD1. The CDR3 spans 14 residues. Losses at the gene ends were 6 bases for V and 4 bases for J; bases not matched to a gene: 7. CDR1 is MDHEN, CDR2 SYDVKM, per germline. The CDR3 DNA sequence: TGTGCCAGCAGGTCTGGACAGGGTAGCTATGGCTACACCTTC. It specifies CASRSGQGSYGYTF.

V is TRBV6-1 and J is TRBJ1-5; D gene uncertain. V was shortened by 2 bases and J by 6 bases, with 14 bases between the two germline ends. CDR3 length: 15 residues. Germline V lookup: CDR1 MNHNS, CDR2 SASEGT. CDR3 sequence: CASSELWQLSQPQHF. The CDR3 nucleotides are TGTGCCAGCAGTGAATTGTGGCAGTTAAGTCAGCCCCAGCATTTT.

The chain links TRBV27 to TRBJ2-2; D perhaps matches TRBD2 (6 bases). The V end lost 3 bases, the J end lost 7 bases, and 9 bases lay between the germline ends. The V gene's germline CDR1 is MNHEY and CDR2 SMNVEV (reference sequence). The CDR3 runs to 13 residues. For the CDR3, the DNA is TGTGCCAGCAGTTTCCTCGGGGGCGGGGAGCTGTTTTTT. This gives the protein CASSFLGGGELFF.

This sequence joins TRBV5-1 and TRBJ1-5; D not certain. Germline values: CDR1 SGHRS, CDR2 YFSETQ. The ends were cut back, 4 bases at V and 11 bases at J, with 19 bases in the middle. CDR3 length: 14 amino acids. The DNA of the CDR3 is TGCGCCAGCAGCAACGGGATCATAGGTGGGGCCCAGCATTTT. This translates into CASSNGIIGGAQHF.

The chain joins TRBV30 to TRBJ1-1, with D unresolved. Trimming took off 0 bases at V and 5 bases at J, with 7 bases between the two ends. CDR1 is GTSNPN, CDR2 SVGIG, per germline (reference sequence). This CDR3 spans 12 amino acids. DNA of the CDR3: TGTGCCTGGAGTGTAGGAGGGACTGAAGCTTTCTTT. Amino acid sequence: CAWSVGGTEAFF.

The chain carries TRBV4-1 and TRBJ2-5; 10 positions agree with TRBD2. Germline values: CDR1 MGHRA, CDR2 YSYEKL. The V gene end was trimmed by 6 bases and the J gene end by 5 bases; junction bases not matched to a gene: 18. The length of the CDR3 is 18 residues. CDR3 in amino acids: CASRQTYAGLAGVETQYF. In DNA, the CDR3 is TGCGCCAGCAGACAAACCTACGCGGGGCTAGCGGGGGTGGAGACCCAGTACTTC.

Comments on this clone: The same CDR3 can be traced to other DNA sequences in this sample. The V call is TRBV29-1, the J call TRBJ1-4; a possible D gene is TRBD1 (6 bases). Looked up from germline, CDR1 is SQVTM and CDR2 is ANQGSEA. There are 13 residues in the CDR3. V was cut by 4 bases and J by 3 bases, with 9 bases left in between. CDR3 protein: CSVGGQSNEKLFF. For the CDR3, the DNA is TGCAGCGTTGGGGGGCAGTCTAATGAAAAACTGTTTTTT.